A single sample is the source of the 16 T cell receptor beta chains below, sequenced in a study of cytomegalovirus exposure and HLA in healthy donors. Data came from immunoSEQ multiplex PCR; TCRdb stores just in-frame clones and leaves some out. The sample has approximately 120,000 clones; 85% to 90% are singletons. The sequenced sample was PBMCs. The receptors stem from a woman aged 18-35 years in good health and CMV-seronegative.

The chain is built from TRBV19 and TRBJ2-5, with 10 bases that match TRBD2. The CDR3 spans 15 residues. J gave up 4 bases and V 10 bases, and 12 bases lay outside the gene matches. CDR1 is LNHDA, CDR2 SQIVND, per germline (reference sequence). The CDR3 is CATTKISGRRETQYF. The DNA for the CDR3 is TGTGCCACCACCAAAATTAGCGGGAGGAGAGAGACCCAGTACTTC.

This clone was seen a single time. This CDR3 reads CASSLAPPLAGGLPYEQYF. Here the CDR3 DNA reads TGTGCCAGCAGCTTAGCCCCCCCGCTAGCGGGAGGCCTCCCCTACGAGCAGTACTTC. The rearrangement links TRBV7-9 to TRBJ2-7; 11 nucleotides line up with TRBD2. The length of the CDR3 is 19 residues. The ends lost 0 bases at V and 2 bases at J; junction bases unmatched: 12. CDR1 and CDR2 from the germline V gene are SEHNR and FQNEAQ (reference sequence).

A few counts support this clone. This chain connects TRBV6-5 to TRBJ2-7; 7 nucleotides align to TRBD1. Per the germline V gene, CDR1 is MNHEY and CDR2 is SVGAGI. V was pared by 6 bases and J by 5 bases, with 4 bases of the junction left unmatched. CDR3 length equals 12 residues. The CDR3 here is CASRTGINEQYF. CDR3 coding DNA: TGTGCCAGCAGGACAGGGATAAACGAGCAGTACTTC.

This CDR3 is CASSYSYSTSQYF. The CDR3 DNA follows: TGTGCCAGCAGTTACTCTTATTCCACTTCGCAGTATTTT. The chain couples TRBV6-5 to TRBJ2-3, with D unresolved. This CDR3 region has 13 residues. V lost 0 bases and J lost 10, with 11 bases in between. The germline V gene has CDR1 MNHEY and CDR2 SVGAGI.

The chain combines TRBV13 with TRBJ1-4, with TRBD1 matching over 8 bases. Trimming at V came to 4 bases and at J to 11 bases, leaving 6 bases not matched to a gene. Looked up from germline, CDR1 is PRHDT and CDR2 is FYEKMQ (reference sequence). CDR3 length: 13 residues. CDR3 amino acids: CASSSGQGEKLFF. Written as DNA, the CDR3 is TGTGCCAGCAGCTCCGGACAGGGAGAGAAACTGTTTTTT.

The genes are TRBV29-1 and TRBJ1-1; D perhaps matches TRBD1 (5 bases). Germline CDR1 reads SQVTM; CDR2 reads ANQGSEA. The CDR3 runs to 11 residues. Trimming removed 7 bases at V and 4 bases at J, with 10 bases between. The CDR3 DNA follows: TGCAGCGCCGCAAGGGGCACTGAAGCTTTCTTT. Residues: CSAARGTEAFF.

The chain has TRBV6-6 and TRBJ2-7; 8 positions match TRBD1. Germline CDR1 MNHNY, CDR2 SVGAGI (reference sequence). V was pared by 6 bases and J by 3 bases, with 10 bases of the junction left unmatched. This CDR3 spans 15 amino acids. The CDR3 protein is CASSQTGTGLYEQYF. The CDR3 DNA reads as TGTGCCAGCAGCCAGACCGGGACAGGACTCTACGAGCAGTACTTC.

Concerning this clone itself: Other DNA sequences in the same sample also yield this CDR3. V gene TRBV4-3 combines with J gene TRBJ2-7; D not resolved. CDR1 and CDR2 from the germline V gene are LGHNA and YSLEER. There are 13 residues in the CDR3. The ends were cut back, 1 base at V and 4 bases at J, with 8 bases in the middle. For the CDR3, the DNA is TGCGCCAGCAGCCAAGGCCTAGGATACGAGCAGTACTTC. Protein: CASSQGLGYEQYF.

This chain connects TRBV30 to TRBJ2-2; 8 positions match TRBD1. This CDR3 spans 15 amino acids. Germline CDR1 GTSNPN, CDR2 SVGIG (reference sequence). Losses at the gene ends were 4 bases for V and 7 bases for J; bases not matched to a gene: 11. The CDR3 spells CAWNSGGPNSGELFF. As DNA, the CDR3 is TGTGCCTGGAACTCAGGGGGCCCCAATAGCGGGGAGCTGTTTTTT.

This chain connects TRBV2 to TRBJ1-5, with 8 bases matching TRBD1. Germline V gene lookup returns CDR1 SNHLY and CDR2 FYNNEI. CDR3 length: 17 residues. V trimming: 2 bases; J trimming: 6 bases; junction bases outside the gene matches: 12. DNA of the CDR3: TGTGCCAGCAGTGAAAGCGGCAGGGGGCATTCTACTCAGCCCCAGCATTTT. Amino acid sequence: CASSESGRGHSTQPQHF.

The chain uses TRBV9 and TRBJ2-1; TRBD1 matches at 9 bases. The CDR3 has 19 residues. Losses at the gene ends were 3 bases for V and 0 bases for J; bases not matched to a gene: 13. Germline CDR1 and CDR2: SGDLS and YYNGEE. The CDR3 bases are TGTGCCAGCAGCGACCGGGACAGGGCTAATTATAGCTCCTACAATGAGCAGTTCTTC. Protein product: CASSDRDRANYSSYNEQFF.

For the CDR3, the DNA is TGTGCCAGCAGCTTGAGCCCGGGGGGCGGCGGTGGCTACACCTTC. It yields the protein CASSLSPGGGGGYTF. V gene TRBV7-6 combines with J gene TRBJ1-2, with D possibly matching TRBD1 (6 bases). The V end lost 3 bases, the J end lost 7 bases, and 18 bases lay between the germline ends. Germline values: CDR1 SGHVS, CDR2 FNYEAQ. The CDR3 spans 15 residues.

The rearrangement uses TRBV2 and TRBJ1-1; no firm D call. The CDR3 contains 15 residues. Trimming stripped 3 bases from V and 0 bases from J, with 11 bases between. The germline V gene has CDR1 SNHLY and CDR2 FYNNEI. In nucleotides, the CDR3 is TGTGCCAGCAGTGACACTATCGGGATGAACACTGAAGCTTTCTTT. Amino acid sequence: CASSDTIGMNTEAFF.

V gene TRBV6-5 combines with J gene TRBJ1-2; 7 bases are a match to TRBD1. This CDR3 is built from 12 residues. After removal of 5 bases from V and 8 bases from J, the junction contained 5 bases not matched to a gene. Germline CDR1 is MNHEY and CDR2 is SVGAGI. The CDR3 protein is CASSTTGVGYTF. DNA for the CDR3: TGTGCCAGCAGTACTACAGGGGTCGGCTACACCTTC.

This rearrangement joins TRBV9 to TRBJ1-1; D may be TRBD1 (5 bases). Germline V CDR1 and CDR2: SGDLS, YYNGEE. The V gene lost 4 bases and the J gene lost 0 bases, with 10 bases spanning the gap. The CDR3 spans 14 residues. The chain's CDR3 is CASSPRQLNTEAFF. The CDR3 nucleotides are TGTGCCAGCAGCCCAAGACAGCTGAACACTGAAGCTTTCTTT.

V usage is TRBV10-3 and J usage is TRBJ2-6, with TRBD1 matching over 9 bases. With V trimmed by 8 bases and J by 2 bases, 4 bases remained unmatched. CDR3 length: 15 amino acids. Germline-derived CDR1 and CDR2 are ENHRY and SYGVKD. CDR3 bases: TGTGCCATCGGGACAGGGAGCCCTGGGGCCAACGTCCTGACTTTC. As protein: CAIGTGSPGANVLTF.